The 16 T cell receptor beta chains in this list originate from one sample, sequenced in a study of cytomegalovirus exposure and HLA in healthy donors. The PCR used 60 Vbeta and 13 Jbeta primers. Profiled with immunoSEQ multiplex PCR; TCRdb holds only in-frame clones, not every one. Of 120,000 to 150,000 clones in the sample, under 90% were seen once. Sequenced material: PBMCs. These receptor sequences come from a male donor in good health and CMV-seronegative.

This chain uses TRBV6-5 with TRBJ1-2, with 9 bases that match TRBD1. Germline CDR1 reads MNHEY; CDR2 reads SVGAGI. This CDR3 is built from 14 residues. The J segment lost 7 bases and the V segment lost 2 bases, leaving 5 bases of the junction unmatched. The CDR3 DNA follows: TGTGCCAGCAGTTACGGGACAGGGAGAAGTGGCTACACCTTC. The encoded protein is CASSYGTGRSGYTF.

This clone was observed a few times. The V gene is TRBV15, the J gene TRBJ2-3, with D maybe TRBD2 (5 bases). Germline values: CDR1 LNHNV, CDR2 YYDKDF (reference sequence). Trimming left V 1 base short and J 5 bases short, with 16 bases between. This CDR3 is built from 16 residues. The CDR3 sequence: CATSRAQAAPIDTQYF. CDR3 nucleotide sequence: TGTGCCACCAGCAGAGCCCAAGCGGCGCCCATAGATACGCAGTATTTT.

The CDR3 DNA reads as TGTGCCAGCAGCCTAAACCAGGGGTTCGAGCAGTACTTC. The encoded protein is CASSLNQGFEQYF. The gene calls are TRBV7-3 and TRBJ2-7; D possibly corresponds to TRBD1 (6 bases). Trimming took off 5 bases at V and 6 bases at J, with 14 bases between the two ends. The CDR3 extends over 13 amino acids. Germline V gene sequence: CDR1 SGHTA, CDR2 FQGTGA.

The V gene is TRBV25-1, the J gene TRBJ1-4, with D perhaps TRBD1 (6 bases). Germline assignment: CDR1 MGHDK and CDR2 SYGVNS. The CDR3 sequence is 16 residues long. Trimming removed 3 bases from V and 7 bases from J, with 18 bases in between. The CDR3 here is CASSDAPGARGEKLFF. For the CDR3, the DNA is TGTGCCAGCAGTGACGCCCCAGGGGCGCGAGGTGAAAAACTGTTTTTT.

The J gene is TRBJ2-1, the V gene TRBV19; 10 nucleotides align to TRBD2. Germline V gene lookup returns CDR1 LNHDA and CDR2 SQIVND (reference sequence). This CDR3 region has 15 residues. V lost 7 bases, J lost 8 bases, and 11 bases stayed unmatched. The CDR3 sequence is CASTYSTSGFDEQFF. In nucleotides, the CDR3 is TGTGCCAGTACTTATTCGACTAGCGGGTTCGATGAGCAGTTCTTC.

V and J are TRBV30 and TRBJ2-7; D gene unclear. Trimming shortened V by 5 bases and J by 6 bases, and 8 bases separated the two germline ends. Germline CDR1 is GTSNPN and CDR2 is SVGIG (reference sequence). There are 10 residues in the CDR3. In nucleotides, the CDR3 is TGTGCCTGGGAGTCGGGCGAGCAGTACTTC. Translation: CAWESGEQYF.

The gene calls are TRBV5-6 and TRBJ1-1; D is unclear. This CDR3 is 11 amino acids long. Germline V gives CDR1 SGHDT, CDR2 YYEEEE. V was clipped by 2 bases and J by 8 bases, with 7 bases between them. CDR3 nucleotide sequence: TGTGCCAGCAGCTTTGTCCAGGAAGCTTTCTTT. This encodes CASSFVQEAFF. Filled out from reference TRBV5-6 and TRBJ1-1, the complete variable domain reads DAGVTQSPTHLIKTRGQQVTLRCSPKSGHDTVSWYQQALGQGPQFIFQYYEEEERQRGNFPDRFSGHQFPNYSSELNVNALLLGDSALYLCASSFVQEAFFGQGTRLTVV.

The chain employs TRBV18 and TRBJ2-2, with TRBD1 matching 7 bases. Trimming took 2 bases from V and 5 from J; bases not matched to a gene: 11. There are 17 residues in the CDR3. Germline-derived CDR1 and CDR2 are KGHSH and LQKENI. The DNA for the CDR3 is TGTGCCAGCTCACCAATCCACAGGGGAAGATTGACCGGGGAGCTGTTTTTT. This sequence encodes CASSPIHRGRLTGELFF.

The chain carries TRBV4-1 and TRBJ1-1; a weak D match, TRBD1 (5 bases). Trimming took 2 bases from V and 3 from J, leaving 10 bases between them. The V gene's germline CDR1 is MGHRA and CDR2 YSYEKL. The CDR3 consists of 14 residues. CDR3 region: CASSQMRGYTEAFF. In nucleotides, the CDR3 is TGCGCCAGCAGCCAAATGCGGGGGTACACTGAAGCTTTCTTT.

A single count supports this clone. The chain combines TRBV10-1 with TRBJ2-3; D is possibly TRBD2 (6 bases). The CDR3 loop spans 15 amino acids. Trimming left V 2 bases short and J 0 bases short, with 9 bases between. The germline V gene encodes CDR1 WNHNN and CDR2 SYGVQD (reference sequence). The CDR3 reads CASSETLASTDTQYF. The DNA for the CDR3 is TGCGCCAGCAGTGAGACACTAGCTAGCACAGATACGCAGTATTTT.

J is TRBJ1-5 and V is TRBV6-6; D might be TRBD1 (6 bases). Germline assignment: CDR1 MNHNY and CDR2 SVGAGI (reference sequence). The CDR3 is made up of 13 amino acids. Trimming took 7 bases from V and 8 from J, leaving 15 bases between them. CDR3 nucleotide sequence: TGTGCCAGCACGGAAGGGGGAGTGAAGCCCCAGCATTTT. Amino acid sequence: CASTEGGVKPQHF.

The rearrangement uses TRBV28 and TRBJ2-7; 12 bases are shared with TRBD1. CDR1 MDHEN and CDR2 SYDVKM come from the germline V gene. CDR3 size: 15 residues. J gave up 6 bases and V 8 bases, and 11 bases lay outside the gene matches. The CDR3 coding sequence is TGTGCCAGCTATACCACCGGGACAGGGGGCGCCGAGCAGTACTTC. The encoded protein is CASYTTGTGGAEQYF.

The V and J genes are TRBV19 and TRBJ1-1; 7 bases agree with TRBD1. The CDR3 runs to 18 residues. CDR1 is LNHDA and CDR2 is SQIVND in the germline V gene (reference sequence). Trimming removed 5 bases from V and 4 bases from J; junction bases left unmatched: 19. In DNA form, the CDR3 reads TGTGCCAGTAGTCTTACAGGGGCGTACGTCACCTCTAGCACTGAAGCTTTCTTT. This translates into CASSLTGAYVTSSTEAFF.

The chain has TRBV14 and TRBJ1-2; TRBD1 agrees at 8 bases. This CDR3 has 14 amino acids. Germline CDR1 SGHDN, CDR2 FVKESK. The V gene end was trimmed by 8 bases and the J gene end by 3 bases; junction bases not matched to a gene: 8. The CDR3 DNA follows: TGTGCCAGCCATGGGACAGGAAGCTACTATGGCTACACCTTC. It encodes CASHGTGSYYGYTF. The full variable domain, completed using reference TRBV14 and TRBJ1-2, is EAGVTQFPSHSVIEKGQTVTLRCDPISGHDNLYWYRRVMGKEIKFLLHFVKESKQDESGMPNNRFLAERTGGTYSTLKVQPAELEDSGVYFCASHGTGSYYGYTFGSGTRLTVV.

The chain is built from TRBV19 and TRBJ2-3, with 7 bases lining up with TRBD2. With 4 bases clipped from V and 11 bases from J, the junction kept 12 bases outside the gene matches. This CDR3 comprises 14 residues. Germline V gives CDR1 LNHDA, CDR2 SQIVND (reference sequence). The CDR3 is CASSNSGMRRGQYF. Written as DNA, the CDR3 is TGTGCCAGTAGTAACAGCGGGATGCGTCGGGGGCAGTATTTT.

This rearrangement joins TRBV15 to TRBJ2-7, with D possibly being TRBD1 (6 bases). The length of the CDR3 is 14 residues. CDR1 LNHNV and CDR2 YYDKDF come from the germline V gene (reference sequence). V shed 1 base and J shed 5 bases, with 12 bases lying between them. The CDR3 DNA reads TGTGCCACCAGCAGAGTCGCAGGGGTCAACGAGCAGTACTTC. It translates to CATSRVAGVNEQYF.